These T cell receptor beta chains were read from a single sample in a study of T-cell reconstitution after alpha-beta-depleted transplantation in children. Each CDR3 protein gets one entry after TCRdb re-called the PCR reads with MiXCR. The sample gives about 440,000 distinct CDR3 sequences, 43% of which show up once; 27% is in the top ten. The sequencing here drew on PBMCs, taken before TCRalphabeta/CD19-depleted stem cell transplant. The source is a girl aged 2 to 9 with aplastic anemia, due to receive a stem cell transplant. CDR3s include the opening cysteine and the closing phenylalanine or tryptophan. D genes are given only for firm matches. A clone size is listed for some rows: how often the clone was seen (once, few, many), or a class if it is expanded.

len: 17
abundance: .
v_gene: TRBV28
j_gene: TRBJ2-3
d_gene: TRBD2
CDR3aa: CASSKGLAGGWTDTQYF
CDR3nt: TGTGCCAGCAGTAAGGGGCTAGCGGGGGGCTGGACAGATACGCAGTATTTT

len: 15
abundance: .
v_gene: TRBV11-2
j_gene: TRBJ1-1
d_gene: .
CDR3aa: CASSPPRQLNTEAFF
CDR3nt: TGTGCCAGCAGCCCCCCGCGGCAGCTGAACACTGAAGCTTTCTTT

len: 19
abundance: .
v_gene: TRBV30
j_gene: TRBJ2-7
d_gene: .
CDR3aa: CAWRASFIRSGTLNGEQYF
CDR3nt: TGTGCCTGGAGAGCCAGCTTTATTCGTTCCGGGACTCTTAACGGGGAGCAGTACTTC

len: 19
abundance: .
v_gene: TRBV30
j_gene: TRBJ2-1
d_gene: TRBD2
CDR3aa: CAWSVYGFEAGGRYNEQFF
CDR3nt: TGTGCCTGGAGTGTATATGGTTTCGAGGCGGGAGGTCGCTACAATGAGCAGTTCTTC

len: 16
abundance: few
v_gene: TRBV7-2
j_gene: TRBJ2-2
d_gene: .
CDR3aa: CASSLVGTGNTGELFF
CDR3nt: TGTGCCAGCAGCTTAGTGGGGACGGGGAACACCGGGGAGCTGTTTTTT

len: 15
abundance: .
v_gene: TRBV18
j_gene: TRBJ2-3
d_gene: .
CDR3aa: CASSPPLQGEDTQYF
CDR3nt: TGTGCCAGCTCACCACCGTTACAGGGAGAAGATACGCAGTATTTT

len: 15
abundance: once
v_gene: TRBV7-2
j_gene: TRBJ2-7
d_gene: .
CDR3aa: CASSLAVQVTYEQYF
CDR3nt: TGTGCCAGCAGCTTAGCAGTACAGGTCACCTACGAGCAGTACTTC

len: 11
abundance: .
v_gene: TRBV20-1
j_gene: TRBJ2-5
d_gene: .
CDR3aa: CAGQKKETQYF
CDR3nt: TGCGCAGGACAGAAGAAAGAGACCCAGTACTTC

len: 14
abundance: many
v_gene: TRBV7-6
j_gene: TRBJ1-6
d_gene: .
CDR3aa: CASSLAGYGSPLHF
CDR3nt: TGTGCCAGCAGCCTTGCGGGGTACGGTTCACCCCTCCACTTT

len: 15
abundance: .
v_gene: TRBV9
j_gene: TRBJ2-7
d_gene: TRBD2
CDR3aa: CASSPGEREYYEQYF
CDR3nt: TGTGCCAGCAGCCCGGGGGAGCGGGAGTATTACGAGCAGTACTTC

len: 13
abundance: .
v_gene: TRBV20-1
j_gene: TRBJ1-5
d_gene: .
CDR3aa: CSASTGDDQPQHF
CDR3nt: TGCAGTGCTAGTACGGGGGATGATCAGCCCCAGCATTTT

len: 15
abundance: many
v_gene: TRBV12-3/TRBV12-4
j_gene: TRBJ2-2
d_gene: .
CDR3aa: CASRTGNSNTGELFF
CDR3nt: TGTGCCAGCCGAACAGGGAATTCGAACACCGGGGAGCTGTTTTTT